This T cell receptor (beta chain) was sequenced in a study of shared clonotypes between healthy human individuals. In this sample, this clone turned up once. The CDR3 has 17 residues. The germline gives CDR1 SGHNT, CDR2 YENEEA. V was pared by 0 bases and J by 6 bases, with 9 bases of the junction left unmatched. Profiled with immunoSEQ multiplex PCR; TCRdb holds only in-frame clones, not every one. Altogether a few hundred thousand clones are present, approximately 97% being singletons, with the ten largest covering roughly 0.055%. The rearrangement joins TRBV11-3 to TRBJ2-1, with 9 bases fitting TRBD2. The sequencing sample was made of naive CD4+ T cells sorted from blood. Subset denoted: CD45RA+ positively selected. The TCR originated in a woman aged 30 to 39 in good health. The CDR3, as DNA: TGTGCCAGCAGCTTAGATTACCGGCTAGCGGGAACCAATGAGCAGTTCTTC. Its protein is CASSLDYRLAGTNEQFF.